This T cell receptor beta chain appears in the sequencing data of a study of shared T cell receptors in the human thymus. Method: immunoSEQ multiplex PCR; TCRdb's copy keeps in-frame clones and lacks some. The table has more than 550,000 clones, 87% seen once; the top ten hold roughly 0.0086%. CDR1 and CDR2 (germline): MGHRA, YSYEKL. The CDR3 contains 16 residues. V dropped 4 bases and J dropped 1; count of bases not matched to a gene: 3. The sample also formed part of further work on human thymus T cells.

The clonotype originates from a boy younger than two with a congenital heart defect. The V call is TRBV4-1, the J call TRBJ2-2; 10 nucleotides agree with TRBD1. The sequencing input was thymocytes. CDR3 region: CASSLRDRGNTGELFF. The DNA of the CDR3 is TGCGCCAGCAGCCTCCGGGACAGGGGGAACACCGGGGAGCTGTTTTTT.